These T cell receptor beta chains were read from a single sample in a study of T cell responses to AZD1222 COVID-19 vaccine. TCRdb's copy holds only in-frame clones and misses some; the assay was immunoSEQ multiplex PCR. The data show roughly 130,000 clones, approximately 85% seen once. The material sequenced was peripheral blood, taken on day 0 of MenACWY control vaccination. These TCRs come from an adult in good health. Each CDR3 is given with its conserved first and last residue. The D gene is left open where the match is weak. Rows may omit the clone size; those that give it use once, few, many or a size class.

CDR3 DNA,CDR3 protein,clone size,V gene,J gene,D gene
TGTGCCAGTAGGGGGTTGGGACTAGCGGGAGGACCCTACGAGAGCTCCTACAATGAGCAGTTCTTC,CASRGLGLAGGPYESSYNEQFF,-,TRBV19,TRBJ2-1,TRBD2
TGTGCCAGCAGCACCTGGACAGGGCGAAGCGCAGATACGCAGTATTTT,CASSTWTGRSADTQYF,-,TRBV3-1/TRBV3-2,TRBJ2-3,TRBD1
TGTGCCAGCAAAATCCAGGGTTTCACTGAAGCTTTCTTT,CASKIQGFTEAFF,-,TRBV2,TRBJ1-1,-
TGTGCCAGCAGTTTATGGACCCTCCTGACAGGGGCTAAGCAAGAGACCCAGTACTTC,CASSLWTLLTGAKQETQYF,-,TRBV28,TRBJ2-5,TRBD1
TGTGCCAGCAGTCAGGGGGGTCGGGCTGAAGCTTTCTTT,CASSQGGRAEAFF,few,TRBV2,TRBJ1-1,TRBD1
TGTGCCTGGAGTGCGGCGGGGGGGGAGACCCAGTACTTC,CAWSAAGGETQYF,-,TRBV30,TRBJ2-5,TRBD2
TGTGCCAGCAGCCAGTACCTAGAGGAGCAGTTCTTC,CASSQYLEEQFF,few,TRBV7-9,TRBJ2-1,-
TGCGCCAGCAGCGTATCAGGGGGAAACACCATATATTTT,CASSVSGGNTIYF,-,TRBV5-1,TRBJ1-3,-
TGTGCCAGCAGCCGATTAGCGGGTCCACGCACAGATACGCAGTATTTT,CASSRLAGPRTDTQYF,once,TRBV11-2,TRBJ2-3,TRBD2
TGTGCCAGCAGTGAGGTCGGAAGGAATCAGCCCCAGCATTTT,CASSEVGRNQPQHF,once,TRBV6-1,TRBJ1-5,-
TGTGCCAGCAGCTTAGATCTCGCGGGCCGCGAGCAGTACTTC,CASSLDLAGREQYF,-,TRBV11-2,TRBJ2-7,-
TGTGCCAGCAGCTTAGTCTCAAGAGGGAACACTGAAGCTTTCTTT,CASSLVSRGNTEAFF,-,TRBV11-1,TRBJ1-1,-
TGCGCCAGCAGCTTGACTGCGGGAACGAACACCGGGGAGCTGTTTTTT,CASSLTAGTNTGELFF,-,TRBV5-1,TRBJ2-2,-
TGTGCCAGCAGTGTCGGTAATAGCAATCAGCCCCAGCATTTT,CASSVGNSNQPQHF,-,TRBV2,TRBJ1-5,-
TGTGCCAGCAGCCAAGCTGGCAGGGTTAACTATGGCTACACCTTC,CASSQAGRVNYGYTF,-,TRBV3-1/TRBV3-2,TRBJ1-2,-
TGTGCCTGGAATCGGGACGTAAACTATGGCTACACCTTC,CAWNRDVNYGYTF,-,TRBV30,TRBJ1-2,-
TGTGCCAGCAGCCGGACTGCTAGCGGGGCTTACACCGGGGAGCTGTTTTTT,CASSRTASGAYTGELFF,-,TRBV3-1/TRBV3-2,TRBJ2-2,TRBD2
TGTGCCAGCAGCTTGACCGCAGGTGAGCAGTTCTTC,CASSLTAGEQFF,-,TRBV5-4,TRBJ2-1,-
TGTGCCAGCAGCTTAGCTCTAACCACTGGGGCCAACGTCCTGACTTTC,CASSLALTTGANVLTF,-,TRBV7-9,TRBJ2-6,-
TGTGCCAGTAGTATTGTCGGATTATTCAATCAGCCCCAGCATTTT,CASSIVGLFNQPQHF,few,TRBV19,TRBJ1-5,-
TGTGCCAGCAGCTTGCAAAAGGGGGAATACACCTTC,CASSLQKGEYTF,few,TRBV5-4,TRBJ1-2,-
TGTGCCAGCAGCATCGACAGGGAATCTACCGAGCAGTACTTC,CASSIDRESTEQYF,-,TRBV7-9,TRBJ2-7,TRBD1
TGTGCCTGGAGTTCAGGGAGAACATCGGAGCTGTTTTTT,CAWSSGRTSELFF,-,TRBV30,TRBJ2-2,-
TGTGCCAGTAAACGGGAGAGAGACACCGGGGAGCTGTTTTTT,CASKRERDTGELFF,-,TRBV19,TRBJ2-2,-
TGCAGTGCTAGTCCCCCGTTCCGGGGACGTCAGCCCCAGCATTTT,CSASPPFRGRQPQHF,-,TRBV20-1,TRBJ1-5,-
TGTGCCAGCAGTTTTCAGACTAGCGGGATTATCAAAGGTTCCTACAATGAGCAGTTCTTC,CASSFQTSGIIKGSYNEQFF,-,TRBV28,TRBJ2-1,TRBD2
TGCGCCAGCAGCCCCGGGACAGGGTACCAGCCCCAGCATTTT,CASSPGTGYQPQHF,-,TRBV5-1,TRBJ1-5,TRBD1
TGTGCCAGCAGTTATGGCCCGAACACCGGGGAGCTGTTTTTT,CASSYGPNTGELFF,-,TRBV6-5,TRBJ2-2,-
TGTGCCAGCAGCTTAGTCGCCCTCGAGGATACGATGGACGAGCAGTACTTC,CASSLVALEDTMDEQYF,-,TRBV7-6,TRBJ2-7,-
TGCGCCAGCAGCCCATTCGGACAGGCGGGTGGGAACACTGAAGCTTTCTTT,CASSPFGQAGGNTEAFF,-,TRBV5-1,TRBJ1-1,TRBD1
TGCGCCAGCAGTCTTCCGGGACCGGAGGAGTTCTTC,CASSLPGPEEFF,-,TRBV4-1,TRBJ2-1,-
TGTGCCAGCAGAAGGAGGCGGGAGGGCTACGAGCAGTACTTC,CASRRRREGYEQYF,few,TRBV27,TRBJ2-7,TRBD2
TGCGCCAGCAGCTTAAGAGCAGGGAGCTATGGCTACACCTTC,CASSLRAGSYGYTF,few,TRBV5-1,TRBJ1-2,-
TGTGCCAGCAGTGAATTCAGGGGGGGGAACACTGAAGCTTTCTTT,CASSEFRGGNTEAFF,-,TRBV25-1,TRBJ1-1,TRBD1
TGTGCCAGCAGCATCAGAGGGATCTATGGCTACACCTTC,CASSIRGIYGYTF,-,TRBV5-8,TRBJ1-2,-
TGTGCCAGCAGCTTAGATCACAGGGGGACCCAGTACTTC,CASSLDHRGTQYF,-,TRBV11-2,TRBJ2-5,TRBD1
TGTGCCAGCAGCAAACGCAGGGAGACCTACAATGAGCAGTTCTTC,CASSKRRETYNEQFF,-,TRBV21-1,TRBJ2-1,-
TGTGCCAGTAGTATTGGGTACGGTCAGTACAATGAGCAGTTCTTC,CASSIGYGQYNEQFF,-,TRBV19,TRBJ2-1,-
TGTGCCACCAGTGACCCCCCCACCAACTATGGCTACACCTTC,CATSDPPTNYGYTF,-,TRBV24-1,TRBJ1-2,-
TGTGCCAGCAGCCGGGGACTAGCGGGAGTGGGCGAGCAGTACTTC,CASSRGLAGVGEQYF,-,TRBV6-5,TRBJ2-7,TRBD2
TGTGCCAGCAGCCAAGGGACAGGGATCGTTGACTATGGCTACACCTTC,CASSQGTGIVDYGYTF,once,TRBV7-2,TRBJ1-2,TRBD1
TGTGCCAGCAGCCCCGATATCTACGAGCAGTACTTC,CASSPDIYEQYF,-,TRBV3-1/TRBV3-2,TRBJ2-7,-
TGTGCCAGCAGACTACTAAGAGTACAGGGTCTGACTGAAGCTTTCTTT,CASRLLRVQGLTEAFF,-,TRBV28,TRBJ1-1,-
TGTGCCAGCAGTAGCAAATGGTCTGGAAACACCATATATTTT,CASSSKWSGNTIYF,-,TRBV28,TRBJ1-3,-
TGTGCCAGCAGTTTAAACCCGACAGGGAACACTGAAGCTTTCTTT,CASSLNPTGNTEAFF,-,TRBV27,TRBJ1-1,-
TGCAGCGTTCCAAGGGCGGCAAACACTGAAGCTTTCTTT,CSVPRAANTEAFF,-,TRBV29-1,TRBJ1-1,-
TGTGCCAGCAGCCAGCGGACTAGCGGAATGTACGAGCAGTACTTC,CASSQRTSGMYEQYF,few,TRBV3-1/TRBV3-2,TRBJ2-7,TRBD2